This T cell receptor beta chain is drawn from a study of T cell repertoires in cytomegalovirus infection. On the study more broadly: Matching HLA type and CMV infection were both indicated by public TCR beta signatures.

The study's findings and limits: HLA-C-restricted, CMV-specific TCR beta clonotypes were dominant ex vivo. Carriers of CMV plus the relevant HLA were identified by cumulative public TCR beta family frequency.

In the case of this clonotype: Its matching antigen is unknown.

Germline CDR1 SGHVS, CDR2 FNYEAQ. The CDR3 runs 15 residues. Trimming shortened V by 1 base and J by 6 bases, and 13 bases separated the two germline ends. One entry per CDR3 protein results from TCRdb running MiXCR on the reads. Of about 330,000 distinct CDR3 sequences in the sample, more than 8% were seen once. The V and J genes are TRBV7-6 and TRBJ2-1; D not resolved. This TCR was recovered from a human donor in good health (CMV status not recorded). Some clones in this sample may be carry-over from other donors' samples. Sample: PBMCs. The CDR3 loop is CASSLGPVRVNEQFF. As DNA, the CDR3 is TGTGCCAGCAGCTTAGGACCGGTTCGGGTCAATGAGCAGTTCTTC.